The clone carrying this TCR beta chain was counted a few times. The antigen is unknown. The data were obtained in a study of T cells after yellow fever vaccination. The study, taken as a whole, reports: A secondary response was less intense yet reached its peak sooner, at day 5 versus 15.

Production of TCR cDNA was by 5'RACE template switching, which also added a universal primer site and UMIs. TCRdb ran MiXCR on the 5' RACE reads and lists one entry per CDR3 protein. This repertoire shows about 160,000 distinct CDR3 sequences, over 7% found once; its top ten account for about a third. Trimming cost V 4 bases and J 2 bases, with 11 bases left between them. This CDR3 spans 14 amino acids. Germline V gives CDR1 SGHDN, CDR2 FVKESK. This rearrangement joins TRBV14 to TRBJ1-1, with D unresolved. The receptor was derived from a man in his late teens or twenties who received the YFV17D yellow fever vaccine. The sequenced sample was CD8+ T cells sorted from PBMCs, obtained 45 days after the yellow fever booster vaccination. This CDR3 reads CASSPWISNTEAFF. As DNA, the CDR3 is TGTGCCAGCAGCCCCTGGATTTCCAACACTGAAGCTTTCTTT. Full variable domain (outside the CDR3, taken from reference TRBV14 and TRBJ1-1): EAGVTQFPSHSVIEKGQTVTLRCDPISGHDNLYWYRRVMGKEIKFLLHFVKESKQDESGMPNNRFLAERTGGTYSTLKVQPAELEDSGVYFCASSPWISNTEAFFGQGTRLTVV.